The count of the clone carrying this T cell receptor beta chain is one. This CDR3 comprises 15 residues. The ends were cut back, 5 bases at V and 0 bases at J, with 11 bases in the middle. Germline CDR1 is SGHTA and CDR2 is FQGTGA. Clones were read by immunoSEQ multiplex PCR, and TCRdb kept only the in-frame ones, dropping some. The sample carries 30,000 to 40,000 clones, more than 65% recorded once. The data derive from a study of OX40 agonist ivuxolimab in advanced cancers. Study-wide context: Ivuxolimab is an agonistic anti-OX40 (CD134) antibody, and patients were treated with it. Six ivuxolimab dose levels, 0.01 to 10 mg/kg, were given intravenously every 2 weeks. From roughly 20 to 85 years was the age range, with a mean of around 57 years, and roughly 83% were male.

Autoimmune disease history or systemic immunosuppression led to patients being barred. The chain carries TRBV7-3 and TRBJ1-5, with D possibly being TRBD1 (6 bases). The sample here was CD4+ or CD8+ T cells sorted from blood, taken in a trial of the OX40 agonist ivuxolimab. The clonotype originates from an adult with an advanced solid tumor such as melanoma, head and neck, liver or kidney cancer. The chain's CDR3 is CASSQTGASNQPQHF. CDR3 in DNA: TGTGCCAGCAGCCAGACAGGTGCTAGCAATCAGCCCCAGCATTTT.